These 27 T cell receptor beta chains originate from one sample sequenced in a study of blood T cell repertoires in COVID-19. Libraries were prepared by immunoSEQ multiplex PCR; TCRdb keeps only in-frame clonotypes and omits some of them. The sample shows 180,000 or so clones, 75% to 90% of them seen only once. The sample was peripheral blood. These receptors originate from an older woman with acute or convalescent COVID-19.

A note on this clone: Other DNA sequences within the sample encode an identical CDR3. The genes are TRBV6-6 and TRBJ2-7; the match to TRBD1 covers 7 bases. Per germline, CDR1 MNHNY and CDR2 SVGAGI (reference sequence). The CDR3 runs 15 residues. Unmatched junction bases numbered 4, after V lost 0 bases and J lost 2 bases. The CDR3 is CASSYSGRGTYEQYF. The CDR3 bases are TGTGCCAGCAGTTACTCTGGCAGGGGGACCTACGAGCAGTACTTC.

This chain links TRBV9 with TRBJ2-7; unclear D gene. CDR3 size: 15 residues. Germline V lookup: CDR1 SGDLS, CDR2 YYNGEE. Trimming took off 0 bases at V and 5 bases at J, with 15 bases between the two ends. The CDR3 nucleotides read TGTGCCAGCAGCGTAGGTAGAACTTATAACGACGAGCAGTACTTC. This encodes CASSVGRTYNDEQYF.

The rearrangement links TRBV5-1 to TRBJ1-4; D is uncertain. V lost 4 bases to trimming and J lost 8 bases, with 24 bases between them. The germline gives CDR1 SGHRS, CDR2 YFSETQ. This CDR3 spans 17 amino acids. The CDR3 nucleotides are TGCGCCAGCAGCCTGATTCCGGGCCCGAAGGCGGGGGAAAAACTGTTTTTT. The encoded protein is CASSLIPGPKAGEKLFF.

The count of this clone is one. Other DNA sequences of this sample code for an identical CDR3. The chain employs TRBV3-1 (or the pseudogene TRBV3-2) and TRBJ1-1; possibly TRBD1 for D (5 bases). Germline-derived CDR1 and CDR2 are LGHDT and YNNKEL (reference sequence). The CDR3 runs 14 residues. Trimming stripped 1 base from V and 1 base from J, with 7 bases between. The CDR3 bases are TGTGCCAGCAGCCAAGCGCAGGGGAACACTGAAGCTTTCTTT. This codes for CASSQAQGNTEAFF.

The rearrangement links TRBV6-5 to TRBJ2-7; D perhaps matches TRBD2 (6 bases). From germline, CDR1 is MNHEY and CDR2 SVGAGI. This CDR3 has 14 residues. V lost 5 bases and J lost 4, with 15 bases in between. DNA for the CDR3: TGTGCCAGCAGTCCTTTGCGGGAAGCTTACGAGCAGTACTTC. Amino acid sequence: CASSPLREAYEQYF.

This clone was counted a few times. The chain has TRBV6-5 and TRBJ2-1; 8 bases are a match to TRBD2. Germline V gene sequence: CDR1 MNHEY, CDR2 SVGAGI. This CDR3 contains 14 residues. V shed 10 bases, J shed 0 bases, and the junction held 5 bases outside the gene matches. CDR3 residues: CATESGSSYNEQFF. The CDR3 DNA is TGTGCCACCGAAAGCGGGAGCTCCTACAATGAGCAGTTCTTC.

The J gene is TRBJ1-2, the V gene TRBV7-8; D remains unclear. Germline-derived CDR1 and CDR2 are SGHVS and FQNEAQ. The V and J ends lost 1 base and 2 bases respectively, with 5 bases between them. The CDR3 covers 13 residues. The DNA of the CDR3 is TGTGCCAGCAGCTTAGGGGCGAACTATGGCTACACCTTC. Translated, it gives CASSLGANYGYTF.

The CDR3 reads CASSPGFTGYAFF. In nucleotides, the CDR3 is TGTGCCAGCAGCCCAGGTTTTACAGGGTACGCTTTCTTT. This rearrangement joins TRBV14 to TRBJ1-1; D is possibly TRBD1 (6 bases). The CDR3 runs 13 residues. CDR1 is SGHDN, CDR2 FVKESK, per germline. V lost 4 bases and J 11 bases, leaving 17 bases between the germline ends.

The V call is TRBV24-1, the J call TRBJ2-3; D is perhaps TRBD2 (7 bases). The CDR3 covers 17 residues. The germline V gene encodes CDR1 KGHDR and CDR2 SFDVKD. The V and J ends lost 4 bases and 6 bases respectively, with 22 bases between them. The DNA of the CDR3 is TGTGCCACCAGTGAGGCGATCGGGCGGGGGCGAGGGGATACGCAGTATTTT. Protein product: CATSEAIGRGRGDTQYF.

The chain joins TRBV28 to TRBJ2-1; 8 bases are a match to TRBD2. Germline V gives CDR1 MDHEN, CDR2 SYDVKM. There are 13 residues in the CDR3. The CDR3 DNA sequence: TGTGCTTCACAGGGACTAGTCTCCAATGAGCAGTTCTTC. Its translation: CASQGLVSNEQFF.

The chain joins TRBV28 to TRBJ1-5; D is ambiguous. Trimming removed 3 bases at V and 7 bases at J, with 13 bases between. CDR1 and CDR2 from the germline V gene are MDHEN and SYDVKM. The length of the CDR3 is 14 residues. The CDR3 is CASSFPGEGQPQHF. CDR3 nucleotide sequence: TGTGCCAGCAGTTTCCCCGGGGAGGGACAGCCCCAGCATTTT.

The chain carries TRBV3-1 (or the pseudogene TRBV3-2) and TRBJ2-2, with a tentative D call TRBD2 (5 bases). The CDR3 sequence is 14 residues long. Per germline, CDR1 LGHDT and CDR2 YNNKEL (reference sequence). V was pared by 1 base and J by 5 bases, with 8 bases between. CDR3 coding DNA: TGTGCCAGCAGCCAAGCAACTAGAACCGGGGAGCTGTTTTTT. Protein: CASSQATRTGELFF.

The chain uses TRBV19 and TRBJ2-5, with 8 bases lining up with TRBD2. This CDR3 has 13 amino acids. Germline V gives CDR1 LNHDA, CDR2 SQIVND (reference sequence). J gave up 3 bases and V 4 bases, and 1 base lay outside the gene matches. The CDR3 sequence is CASSSSGKETQYF. The CDR3 DNA reads TGTGCCAGTAGTAGTAGCGGGAAAGAGACCCAGTACTTC. The variable domain in full, with the rest retrieved from reference TRBV19 and TRBJ2-5, is DGGITQSPKYLFRKEGQNVTLSCEQNLNHDAMYWYRQDPGQGLRLIYYSQIVNDFQKGDIAEGYSVSREKKESFPLTVTSAQKNPTAFYLCASSSSGKETQYFGPGTRLLVL.

This clone was seen a handful of times. The chain joins TRBV18 to TRBJ1-2; perhaps TRBD1 as D (5 bases). With 2 bases removed from V and 5 bases from J, the gap between germline ends came to 12 bases. The V gene's germline CDR1 is KGHSH and CDR2 LQKENI. The CDR3 loop spans 14 amino acids. The CDR3 loop reads CASSPGGLVYGYTF. CDR3 nucleotide sequence: TGTGCCAGCTCACCAGGGGGACTCGTATATGGCTACACCTTC.

This sequence joins TRBV10-3 and TRBJ1-1; perhaps TRBD1 as D (5 bases). The CDR3 runs 12 residues. CDR1 and CDR2 (germline): ENHRY, SYGVKD. Trimming pared 11 bases from V and 3 bases from J, leaving 13 bases between. CDR3 sequence (DNA): TGTGCCTCAAACCCGGGGGACACTGAAGCTTTCTTT. This gives the protein CASNPGDTEAFF.

J is TRBJ2-2 and V is TRBV2; 8 bases fit TRBD1. CDR1 is SNHLY and CDR2 is FYNNEI in the germline V gene. Trimming at V came to 6 bases and at J to 7 bases, leaving 7 bases not matched to a gene. This CDR3 contains 14 residues. The CDR3 is CASSPDRGYGELFF. DNA of the CDR3: TGTGCCAGCAGCCCCGACAGGGGTTACGGGGAGCTGTTTTTT.

The V gene is TRBV10-2, the J gene TRBJ2-3, with 8 positions matching TRBD2. This CDR3 has 16 residues. Germline V gene sequence: CDR1 WSHSY, CDR2 SAAADI. The V gene end was trimmed by 6 bases and the J gene end by 2 bases; junction bases not matched to a gene: 10. CDR3 DNA: TGCGCCAGCAGGGATATCCTCGGGAGGGCCACAGATACGCAGTATTTT. It translates to CASRDILGRATDTQYF.

V usage is TRBV3-1 (or the pseudogene TRBV3-2) and J usage is TRBJ2-1; TRBD2 matches 11 bases. V gave up 2 bases and J gave up 4 bases; unmatched junction bases: 4. There are 16 residues in the CDR3. Germline values: CDR1 LGHDT, CDR2 YNNKEL (reference sequence). CDR3 protein: CASSQPGLAVYNEQFF. Here the CDR3 DNA reads TGTGCCAGCAGCCAACCGGGACTAGCGGTTTACAATGAGCAGTTCTTC.

The V call is TRBV4-1, the J call TRBJ1-6, with 8 positions matching TRBD1. The germline CDR1 and CDR2 sequences are MGHRA and YSYEKL. The CDR3 runs 14 residues. The junction had 5 bases not matched to a gene; V was cut back by 4 bases and J by 9 bases. The CDR3 reads CASSLDREISPLHF. The CDR3 coding sequence is TGCGCCAGCAGCCTGGACAGGGAAATTTCACCCCTCCACTTT.

The CDR3 loop reads CASSLWGTGDQPQHF. DNA for the CDR3: TGTGCCAGCAGTTTATGGGGGACAGGCGATCAGCCCCAGCATTTT. This chain links TRBV27 with TRBJ1-5, with 8 bases aligning to TRBD1. V was clipped by 1 base and J by 5 bases; unmatched bases: 4. In germline, CDR1 is MNHEY, CDR2 SMNVEV (reference sequence). The CDR3 extends over 15 amino acids.

The gene calls are TRBV5-4 and TRBJ1-1, with D perhaps matching TRBD1 (5 bases). CDR1 is SGHNT and CDR2 is YYREEE in the germline V gene (reference sequence). Trimming removed 4 bases from V and 0 bases from J, with 10 bases in between. There are 14 residues in the CDR3. CDR3 in DNA: TGTGCCAGCAGCGGGGGGGGTCTGAACACTGAAGCTTTCTTT. It yields the protein CASSGGGLNTEAFF.

The rearrangement joins TRBV28 to TRBJ2-7; D is possibly TRBD1 (6 bases). Per the germline V gene, CDR1 is MDHEN and CDR2 is SYDVKM. Trimming left V 8 bases short and J 0 bases short, with 11 bases between. The CDR3 length is 13 residues. The DNA of the CDR3 is TGTGCCAGCGTCGGACAGCTCTCCTACGAGCAGTACTTC. Encoded protein: CASVGQLSYEQYF. The complete variable domain, with remaining parts taken from reference TRBV28 and TRBJ2-7, reads DVKVTQSSRYLVKRTGEKVFLECVQDMDHENMFWYRQDPGLGLRLIYFSYDVKMKEKGDIPEGYSVSREKKERFSLILESASTNQTSMYLCASVGQLSYEQYFGPGTRLTVT.

The rearrangement joins TRBV28 to TRBJ1-2; D ambiguous. Per germline, CDR1 MDHEN and CDR2 SYDVKM. V was pared by 2 bases and J by 7 bases, with 17 bases between. The CDR3 totals 15 residues. CDR3: CASSLRGGSLRGYTF. Written as DNA, the CDR3 is TGTGCCAGCAGTTTACGAGGAGGGAGTCTGCGTGGCTACACCTTC.

J is TRBJ2-7 and V is TRBV7-2; 7 bases match TRBD2. The CDR3 extends over 13 amino acids. Trimming at V came to 3 bases and at J to 3 bases, leaving 2 bases not matched to a gene. Germline V gene lookup returns CDR1 SGHTA and CDR2 FQGNSA. CDR3 protein: CASSFRGSYEQYV. The CDR3 DNA reads TGTGCCAGCAGCTTTCGCGGGAGCTACGAGCAGTACGTC.

This clone occurred once. This sequence joins TRBV11-1 and TRBJ1-6, with a possible D match to TRBD1 (5 bases). The CDR3 length is 14 residues. The V gene lost 2 bases and the J gene lost 7 bases, with 9 bases spanning the gap. The V gene's germline CDR1 is SGHAT and CDR2 FQDESV (reference sequence). This chain's CDR3 is CASSLQGTNSPLHF. In DNA, the CDR3 is TGTGCCAGCAGCTTACAGGGAACCAATTCACCCCTCCACTTT.

The chain carries TRBV11-2 and TRBJ1-1; 8 bases agree with TRBD1. V dropped 6 bases and J dropped 3; count of bases not matched to a gene: 6. The CDR3 is made up of 14 amino acids. Per the germline V gene, CDR1 is SGHAT and CDR2 is FQNNGV. This CDR3 is CASSLRGRDTEAFF. The CDR3 region has the DNA TGTGCCAGCAGTCTCAGGGGGCGGGACACTGAAGCTTTCTTT.

V and J are TRBV5-4 and TRBJ1-1; D not certain. Germline CDR1 and CDR2: SGHNT and YYREEE (reference sequence). The V gene lost 1 base and the J gene lost 3 bases, with 7 bases spanning the gap. This CDR3 spans 13 amino acids. The CDR3 nucleotides are TGTGCCAGCAGCTTGATTTCGGACACTGAAGCTTTCTTT. It yields the protein CASSLISDTEAFF.